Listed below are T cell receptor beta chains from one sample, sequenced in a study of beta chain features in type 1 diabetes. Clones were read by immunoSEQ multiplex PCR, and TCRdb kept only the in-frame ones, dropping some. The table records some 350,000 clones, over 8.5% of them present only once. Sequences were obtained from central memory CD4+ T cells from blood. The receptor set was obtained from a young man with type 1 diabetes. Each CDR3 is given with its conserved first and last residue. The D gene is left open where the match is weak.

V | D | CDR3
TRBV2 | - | CASRTDNTGELSF
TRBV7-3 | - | CASSLGQGNYNEQFF
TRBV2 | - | CASAQIPTRSTDTQYF
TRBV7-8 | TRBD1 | CASSPEIGGSYGYTF
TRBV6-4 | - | CATILGQTNYGYTF
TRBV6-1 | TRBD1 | CASGNNRGGEKLFF
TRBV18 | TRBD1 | CASSPDRDRGNYQAFF
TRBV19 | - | CASTPGWGPGTEAFF
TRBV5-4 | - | CASSPFGVEEQYF
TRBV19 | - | CAKTIVSDNYGYTF
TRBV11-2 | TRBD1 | CASSPGTGGDEQFF
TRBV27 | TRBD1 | CASSFMGQTNEKLFF
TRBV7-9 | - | CASSTIGTPRRGTEAFF
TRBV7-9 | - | CASSRGTVVETQYF
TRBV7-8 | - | CASSVLQGRREETQYF
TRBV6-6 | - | CASGQPHEQYF
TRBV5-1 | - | CASSSRTGFDTQYF
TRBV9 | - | CASSVGADTQYF
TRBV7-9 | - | CASSPGGGGTEAFF
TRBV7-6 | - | CASSLAGGNYGYTF
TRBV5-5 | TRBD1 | CASSYLPGQSYEQYF
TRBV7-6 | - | CASSLDGADYGYTF
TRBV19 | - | CASDAGASNQPQHF
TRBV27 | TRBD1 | CASSSIRDSPLSF
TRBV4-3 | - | CASSQETQGYGYGYTF
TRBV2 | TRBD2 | CATRGEVHNEQFF
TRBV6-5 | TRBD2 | CASSEVETSGRQYF
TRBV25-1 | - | CASFWGVKAFF
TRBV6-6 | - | CASRNRQRGQETQYF
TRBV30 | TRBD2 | CAWSTGTSGSSSYEQYF
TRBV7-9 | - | CASSLGTSTYNEQFF
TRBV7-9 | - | CASQAGTSTDTQYF
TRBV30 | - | CACGRGPGELFF
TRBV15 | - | CATSREAGPSATEAFF
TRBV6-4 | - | CASSWTPNTGELFF
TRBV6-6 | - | CASEPGQGPADTQYF
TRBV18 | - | CASSPGRERTDTQYF
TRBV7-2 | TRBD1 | CASSPGQDDEKLFF
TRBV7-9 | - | CASSLDRNTIYF
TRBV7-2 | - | CASSLSFDSYEQYF
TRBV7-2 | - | CASSFQGSDTQYF
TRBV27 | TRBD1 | CASSSQTGGVDTEAFF
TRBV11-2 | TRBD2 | CASSLGLAGAEQYF
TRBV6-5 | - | CASSYVITDTQYF
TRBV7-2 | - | CASSLAHSSYNEQFF
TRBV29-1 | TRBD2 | CSVVLAVYEQYF